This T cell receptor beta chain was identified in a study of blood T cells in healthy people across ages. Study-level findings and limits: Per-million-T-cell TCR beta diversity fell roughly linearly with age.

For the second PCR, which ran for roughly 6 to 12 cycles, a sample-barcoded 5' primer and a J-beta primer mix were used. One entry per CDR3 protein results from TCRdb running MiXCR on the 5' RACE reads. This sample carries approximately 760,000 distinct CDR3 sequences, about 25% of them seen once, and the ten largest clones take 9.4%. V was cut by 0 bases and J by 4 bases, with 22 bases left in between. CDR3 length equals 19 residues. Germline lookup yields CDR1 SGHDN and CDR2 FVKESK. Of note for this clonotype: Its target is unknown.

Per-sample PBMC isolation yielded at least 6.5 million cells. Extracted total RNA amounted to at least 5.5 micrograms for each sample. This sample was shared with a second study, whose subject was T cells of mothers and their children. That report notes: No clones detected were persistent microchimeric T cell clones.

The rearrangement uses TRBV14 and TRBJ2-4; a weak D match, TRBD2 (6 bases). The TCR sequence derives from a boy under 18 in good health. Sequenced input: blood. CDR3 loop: CASSQEAGRVSAGKNIQYF. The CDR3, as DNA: TGTGCCAGCAGCCAAGAGGCGGGGCGGGTTTCCGCTGGTAAAAACATTCAGTACTTC.